The entry that follows covers one TCR beta chain sequence. No cognate antigen has been identified for it. No much larger clone exists at a distance of one base, and base qualities are not known. The sample originates from a study of quantifying T cell responses using KT2 cells (TCRdb year 2017). For the wider study: RNA was DNase-treated and reverse transcribed with TCR alpha and beta constant-region primers, mostly using SuperScript III. Under optimum conditions, the T4 ligation step was estimated to exceed 8.5% efficiency. PCR2 was run as a SYBR Green qPCR and stopped at a predetermined fluorescence threshold to avoid over-amplification.

The germline V gene (reference sequence) supplies CDR1 SEHNR and CDR2 FQNEAQ. V trim: 3 bases; J trim: 5 bases; unmatched bases: 4. Reading from cysteine to phenylalanine, the CDR3 counts 13 amino acids. Only the CDR3 DNA is retained, 39 bases long and in frame from the first base. Library creation used UMI-ligation and nested PCR. T4 RNA ligase 1 was used to ligate a single-stranded oligonucleotide containing the Illumina SP2 sequence and a UMI to the 3' end of the cDNA. PCR1 used approximately 4 cycles (98 degrees C 15 s, 69 degrees C 30 s, 72 degrees C 40 s), and the beta primer was an equimolar mix of RC1.1 and RC1.2 that covered TRBC1 and TRBC2. Starting at PCR2, the TCR alpha and beta chains were handled separately, and sample indices and Illumina adaptors were added. The UMI comprised 12 random nucleotides, as two hexamers separated by a spacer, placed after an 8-base spacer. Sequencing was done on an Illumina MiSeq using v2 2x251 paired-end chemistry, usually with some twelve samples per run. To increase diversity, 5-7% PhiX DNA was added to each sequencing library. In the paper's pipeline: Raw reads were converted to FASTQ with bcl2fastq and were demultiplexed by dual indices with Demultiplexor. V and J genes were assigned by Decombinator through tag matching, with a single base-pair mismatch being allowed. Collapsinator used UMIs to correct both sequencing errors and frequency errors arising from PCR heterogeneity. CDR3Translator turned Decombinator identifiers into nucleotide sequence, translated that sequence into amino acids, and pulled out the CDR3 based on C- and N-terminal motifs. A cluster of KT2 sequences that shared one unique molecular identifier was counted as a single distinct KT2 TCR. Using fastp trimming at Q25 and MiXCR clonotype assembly, TCRdb reanalyzed the public sequencing data and kept in-frame beta chains. Merged by CDR3 protein, the rows form single entries marked with the most common genes and DNA. TCRdb, rather than the study authors, made the V and J calls. In all, the sample holds tens of thousands of distinct CDR3 sequences, and around 12% of those were seen once. The ten top clones hold 9.4% of the sample.

Overall study results and their limits: KT2 sequences were still detected at the lowest spike-in tested, roughly one KT2 cell per 100,000 PBMC. Saturation was seen in the detection of KT2 sequences when very high numbers of KT2 cells were spiked in. The study did not include a side-by-side comparison of this pipeline with other TCR sequencing techniques. A linear scaling of KT2 alpha and beta sequence counts with input KT2 cell number was observed over several orders of magnitude.

To test the sensitivity and accuracy of the pipeline, known numbers of KT2, a T cell clone whose TCR had already been sequenced, were spiked into unfractionated PBMC. KT2 cells were mixed with a fixed number of PBMC to create a range of KT2-to-PBMC ratios. The sequence derives from a human donor. The sequenced sample consisted of PBMCs spiked with cells of the T cell clone KT2. The sequence is built from TRBV7-9 and TRBJ2-7, with TRBD1 matching 7 junction bases. CDR3 protein: CASSFDRGHEQYF. The DNA is TGTGCCAGCAGCTTTGATAGGGGGCACGAGCAGTACTTC.